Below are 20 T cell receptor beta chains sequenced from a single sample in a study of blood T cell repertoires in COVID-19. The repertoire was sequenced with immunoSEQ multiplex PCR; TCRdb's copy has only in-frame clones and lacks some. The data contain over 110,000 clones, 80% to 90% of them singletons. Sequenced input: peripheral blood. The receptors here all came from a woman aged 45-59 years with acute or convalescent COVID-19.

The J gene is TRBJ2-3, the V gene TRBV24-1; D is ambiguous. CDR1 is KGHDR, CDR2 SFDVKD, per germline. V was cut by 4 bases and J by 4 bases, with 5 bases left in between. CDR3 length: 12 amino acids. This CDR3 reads CATSDVSDTQYF. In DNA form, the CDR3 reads TGTGCCACCAGTGACGTTTCAGATACGCAGTATTTT.

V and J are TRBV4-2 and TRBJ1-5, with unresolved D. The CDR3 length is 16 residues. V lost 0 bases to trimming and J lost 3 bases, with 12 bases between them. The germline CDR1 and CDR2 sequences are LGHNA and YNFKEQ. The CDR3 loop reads CASSQDNTAVNQPQHF. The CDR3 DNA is TGTGCCAGCAGCCAAGACAACACAGCCGTCAATCAGCCCCAGCATTTT.

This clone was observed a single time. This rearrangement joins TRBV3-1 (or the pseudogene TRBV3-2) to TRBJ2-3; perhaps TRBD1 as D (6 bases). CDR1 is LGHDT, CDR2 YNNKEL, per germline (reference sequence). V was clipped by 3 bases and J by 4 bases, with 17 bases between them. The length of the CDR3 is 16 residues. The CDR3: CASSQGSGAFADTQYF. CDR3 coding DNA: TGTGCCAGCAGCCAGGGCTCAGGGGCTTTCGCAGATACGCAGTATTTT.

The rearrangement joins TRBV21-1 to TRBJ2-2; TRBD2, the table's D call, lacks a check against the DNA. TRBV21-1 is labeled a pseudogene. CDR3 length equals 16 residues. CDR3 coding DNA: TGTGCCAGCAGCCCTTGCCGGGCCCCGGCGGGCGGGGAGCTGTTTTTT. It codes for CASSPCRAPAGGELFF.

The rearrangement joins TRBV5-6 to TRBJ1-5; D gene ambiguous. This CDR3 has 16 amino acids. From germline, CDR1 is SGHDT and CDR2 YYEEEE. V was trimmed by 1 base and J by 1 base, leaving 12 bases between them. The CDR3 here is CASSLWVAGSNQPQHF. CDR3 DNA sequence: TGTGCCAGCAGCTTGTGGGTTGCGGGGAGCAATCAGCCCCAGCATTTT.

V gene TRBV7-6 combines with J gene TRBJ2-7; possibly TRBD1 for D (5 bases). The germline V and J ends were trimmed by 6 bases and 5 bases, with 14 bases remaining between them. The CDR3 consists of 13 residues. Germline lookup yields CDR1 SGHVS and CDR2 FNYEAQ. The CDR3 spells CASRAGMMDEQYF. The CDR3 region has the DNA TGTGCCAGCAGGGCAGGGATGATGGACGAGCAGTACTTC.

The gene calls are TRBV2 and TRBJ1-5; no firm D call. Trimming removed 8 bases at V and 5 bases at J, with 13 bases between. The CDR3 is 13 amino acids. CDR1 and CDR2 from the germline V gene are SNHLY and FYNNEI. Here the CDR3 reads CASYDDYDQPQHF. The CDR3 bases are TGTGCCAGCTACGATGACTACGATCAGCCCCAGCATTTT.

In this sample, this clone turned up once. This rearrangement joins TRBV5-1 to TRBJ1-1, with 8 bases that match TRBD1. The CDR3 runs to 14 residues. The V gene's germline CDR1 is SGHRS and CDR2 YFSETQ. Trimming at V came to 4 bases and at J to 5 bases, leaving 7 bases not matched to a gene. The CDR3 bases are TGCGCCAGCAGCCAGGACAGGGAGGGGACTGAAGCTTTCTTT. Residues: CASSQDREGTEAFF.

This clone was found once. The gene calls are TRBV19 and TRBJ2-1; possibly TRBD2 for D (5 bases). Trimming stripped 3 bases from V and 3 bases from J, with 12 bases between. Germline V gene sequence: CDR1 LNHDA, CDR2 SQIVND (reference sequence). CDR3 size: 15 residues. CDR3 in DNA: TGTGCCAGTAGTATCCGGACTGCCGGCTACAATGAGCAGTTCTTC. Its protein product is CASSIRTAGYNEQFF.

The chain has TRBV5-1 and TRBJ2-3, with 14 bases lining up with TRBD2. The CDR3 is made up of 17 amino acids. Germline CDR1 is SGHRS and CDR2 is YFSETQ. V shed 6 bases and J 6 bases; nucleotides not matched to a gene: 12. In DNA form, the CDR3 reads TGCGCCAGCACATTGGGCGGGACTAGCGGGAGTCTCGATACGCAGTATTTT. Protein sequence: CASTLGGTSGSLDTQYF.

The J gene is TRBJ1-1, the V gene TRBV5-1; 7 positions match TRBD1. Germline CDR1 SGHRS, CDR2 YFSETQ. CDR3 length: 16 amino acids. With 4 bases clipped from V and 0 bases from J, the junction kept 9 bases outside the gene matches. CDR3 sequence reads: CASSVGQNSMNTEAFF. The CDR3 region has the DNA TGCGCCAGCAGCGTGGGACAGAACAGTATGAACACTGAAGCTTTCTTT.

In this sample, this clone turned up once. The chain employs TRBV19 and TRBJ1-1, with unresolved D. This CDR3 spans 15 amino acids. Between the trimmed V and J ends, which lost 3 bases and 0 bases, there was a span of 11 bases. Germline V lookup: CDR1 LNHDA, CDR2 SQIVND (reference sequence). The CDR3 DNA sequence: TGTGCCAGTAGTATCAGCTACAGATTGAACACTGAAGCTTTCTTT. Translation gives CASSISYRLNTEAFF.

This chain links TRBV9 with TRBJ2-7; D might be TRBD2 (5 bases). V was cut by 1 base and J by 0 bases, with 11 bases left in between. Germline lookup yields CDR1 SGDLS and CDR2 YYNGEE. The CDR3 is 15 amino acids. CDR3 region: CASSVFVGDSYEQYF. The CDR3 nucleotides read TGTGCCAGCAGCGTATTCGTCGGGGACTCCTACGAGCAGTACTTC.

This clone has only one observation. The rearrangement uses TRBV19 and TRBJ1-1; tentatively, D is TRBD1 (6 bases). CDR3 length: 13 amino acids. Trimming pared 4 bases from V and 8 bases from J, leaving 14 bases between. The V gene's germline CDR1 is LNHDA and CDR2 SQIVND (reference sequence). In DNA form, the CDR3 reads TGTGCCAGTAGTACAGGGACATCCGGCGAAGCTTTCTTT. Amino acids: CASSTGTSGEAFF.

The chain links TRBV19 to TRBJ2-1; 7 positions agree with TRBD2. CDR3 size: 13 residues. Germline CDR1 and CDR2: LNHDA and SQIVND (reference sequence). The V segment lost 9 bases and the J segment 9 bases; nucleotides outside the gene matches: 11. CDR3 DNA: TGTGCCAGCGACCCCGCCTGGGGGGGTGAGCAGTTCTTC. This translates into CASDPAWGGEQFF.

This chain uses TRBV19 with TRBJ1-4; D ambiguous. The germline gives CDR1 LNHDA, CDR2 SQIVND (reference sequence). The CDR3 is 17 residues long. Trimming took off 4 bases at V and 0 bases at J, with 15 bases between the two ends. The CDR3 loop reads CASSTPYDTTTNEKLFF. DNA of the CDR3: TGTGCCAGTAGTACCCCTTACGACACAACAACTAATGAAAAACTGTTTTTT.

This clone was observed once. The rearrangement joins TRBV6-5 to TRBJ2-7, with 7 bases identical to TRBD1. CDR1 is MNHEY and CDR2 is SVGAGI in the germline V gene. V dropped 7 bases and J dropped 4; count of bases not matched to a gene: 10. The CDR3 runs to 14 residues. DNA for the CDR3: TGTGCCAGCAACCTTGCAGGGGGTATTTACGAGCAGTACTTC. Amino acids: CASNLAGGIYEQYF.

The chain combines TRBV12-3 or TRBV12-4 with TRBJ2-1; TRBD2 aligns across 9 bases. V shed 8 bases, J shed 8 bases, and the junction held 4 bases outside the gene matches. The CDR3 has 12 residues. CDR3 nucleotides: TGTGCCAGCGCGGGGGGGGCGGATGAGCAGTTCTTC. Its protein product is CASAGGADEQFF.

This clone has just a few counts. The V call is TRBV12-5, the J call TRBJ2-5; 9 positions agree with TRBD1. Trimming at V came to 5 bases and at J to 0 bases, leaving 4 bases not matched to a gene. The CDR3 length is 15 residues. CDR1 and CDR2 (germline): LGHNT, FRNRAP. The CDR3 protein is CASGRTGEYQETQYF. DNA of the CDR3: TGTGCTAGTGGTCGGACAGGGGAGTACCAAGAGACCCAGTACTTC.

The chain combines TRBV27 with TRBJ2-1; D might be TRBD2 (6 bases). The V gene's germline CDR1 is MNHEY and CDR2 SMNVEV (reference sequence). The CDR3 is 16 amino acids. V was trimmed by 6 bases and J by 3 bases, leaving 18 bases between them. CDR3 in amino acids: CASSEERLGGYNEQFF. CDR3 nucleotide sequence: TGTGCCAGCAGCGAAGAGAGACTAGGCGGCTACAATGAGCAGTTCTTC.